This is a list of T cell receptor beta chains from one sample in a study of blood T cells in healthy people across ages. Using its own MiXCR run on the 5' RACE reads, TCRdb lists one record per CDR3 protein. The data show about 1.1 million distinct CDR3 sequences, roughly two fifths seen once. Sequences were obtained from blood. The receptors come from a man between 18 and 29 years old in good health. Each CDR3 is given with its conserved first and last residue. The D gene is left open where the match is weak. Size is omitted from some rows. Given values are once, few, many or a class for expanded clones.

DNA	CDR3	size	V	J	D
TGTGCCAGCAGTTCCCCACAGGGGATTAGATCCTACGAGCAGTACTTC	CASSSPQGIRSYEQYF	.	TRBV6-2/TRBV6-3	TRBJ2-7	TRBD1
TGTGCCAGCGGCCAAGATGCCAGCCTCGGCTATGGCTACACCTTC	CASGQDASLGYGYTF	.	TRBV3-1	TRBJ1-2	.
TGTGCCAGCAGTTTTCAGCAGGCCGCCTACAATGAGCAGTACTTC	CASSFQQAAYNEQYF	.	TRBV27	TRBJ2-7	.
TGCGCCAGCAGCGGGACAGGGGATGACTATGGCTACACCTTC	CASSGTGDDYGYTF	once	TRBV5-1	TRBJ1-2	TRBD1
TGTGCCAGCAGTGACTCGACTAGCCTAAAAAAACAGTACTTC	CASSDSTSLKKQYF	.	TRBV6-5	TRBJ2-5	TRBD2
TGTGCCAGCAGTTTGTGGGACAGGGGACCTAACTATGGCTACACCTTC	CASSLWDRGPNYGYTF	.	TRBV12-3/TRBV12-4	TRBJ1-2	TRBD1
TGCGCCAGCAGCCAAGGGACAGGGGGCAATCGCTACACCTTC	CASSQGTGGNRYTF	.	TRBV4-3	TRBJ1-2	TRBD1
TGTGCCAGCAGCTTCGAAAGGGAAGAGACCCAGTACTTC	CASSFEREETQYF	.	TRBV7-2	TRBJ2-5	.
TGCAGTGCTCGACCGGACAAACTCTCCTGCGAGCAGTACTTC	CSARPDKLSCEQYF	.	TRBV20-1	TRBJ2-7	.
TGCGCCAGCAGCCAGGGCAGCCTTACTAATCAGCCCCAGCATTTT	CASSQGSLTNQPQHF	few	TRBV4-1	TRBJ1-5	.
TGCAGTGCTAGGAAATCGGAGAATCAGCCCCAGCATTTT	CSARKSENQPQHF	.	TRBV20-1	TRBJ1-5	.
TGCAGCGCCCCGGACAGTTGCGGCTACACCTTC	CSAPDSCGYTF	.	TRBV29-1	TRBJ1-2	.
TGTGCCGGCAGCGGGACCGGGTCTACGCAGTATTTT	CAGSGTGSTQYF	.	TRBV6-6	TRBJ2-3	TRBD2
TGTGCCAGCAGGGGGGCCCCAGTTAACTATGGCTACACCTTC	CASRGAPVNYGYTF	.	TRBV2	TRBJ1-2	.
TGCGCCAGCAGCTCGGCCGAGGGGGGCACTGAAGCTTTCTTT	CASSSAEGGTEAFF	few	TRBV5-1	TRBJ1-1	.
TGCAGCGTTGGGACAGCCCTCTACAATGAGCAGTTCTTC	CSVGTALYNEQFF	.	TRBV29-1	TRBJ2-1	.
TGTGCCAGCATCCTAGGGCGGAAGTATGGCTACACCTTC	CASILGRKYGYTF	.	TRBV6-6	TRBJ1-2	.
TGTGCCAGCAGCCGCACCCAGATAAGCTCTGGAAACACCATATATTTT	CASSRTQISSGNTIYF	.	TRBV7-4	TRBJ1-3	.
TGCGCCAGCAGCCAAGGCCGACTAGCGGGGTACCAAGAGACCCAGTACTTC	CASSQGRLAGYQETQYF	.	TRBV4-1	TRBJ2-5	TRBD2
TGTGCCAGCAGTTCCAGGGCGAACCATGAAAAACTGTTTTTT	CASSSRANHEKLFF	few	TRBV2	TRBJ1-4	.
TGCGCCAGCAGCTTGGAAGGGGGACACGTCTACGAGCAGTACTTC	CASSLEGGHVYEQYF	many	TRBV5-1	TRBJ2-7	.
TGTGCCAGCACCACAAATGGCCCCCTACCTGAAGCTTTCTTT	CASTTNGPLPEAFF	few	TRBV6-6	TRBJ1-1	.
TGCGCCAGCAGCGGTCGACAGGGGTCTAATGAAAAACTGTTTTTT	CASSGRQGSNEKLFF	few	TRBV5-1	TRBJ1-4	TRBD1
TGCGCCAGCAGCTTTAGAAAGCGCCCGACTCCCACAGATACGCAGTATTTT	CASSFRKRPTPTDTQYF	.	TRBV5-1	TRBJ2-3	.
TGCAGTGCTAGCTACCTAGCGGGCTACGAGCAGTACTTC	CSASYLAGYEQYF	few	TRBV20-1	TRBJ2-7	TRBD2
TGCGCCAGCAGCCCTGAAGCTAGCTTCACAGATACGCAGTATTTT	CASSPEASFTDTQYF	.	TRBV4-3	TRBJ2-3	.
TGTGCCAGCAGCTTAGATAATCGGGCAGGGGTGGGCGATCAGCCCCAGCATTTT	CASSLDNRAGVGDQPQHF	.	TRBV7-2	TRBJ1-5	.
TGTGCCAGCAGTTACTGGGACAGGATAAGCCAAGAGACCCAGTACTTC	CASSYWDRISQETQYF	.	TRBV6-2/TRBV6-3	TRBJ2-5	TRBD1
TGTGCCACCAGCCTCGAGCAGTACTTC	CATSLEQYF	.	TRBV24-1	TRBJ2-7	.
TGCGGTGCGAAGAAAGGGGGGAATGATCAGCCCCAGCATTTT	CGAKKGGNDQPQHF	.	TRBV20-1	TRBJ1-5	.
TGTGCCAGCAGTCCCCTGACTAGCGGGGGTCCCAACTCCTACAATGAGCAGTTCTTC	CASSPLTSGGPNSYNEQFF	.	TRBV27	TRBJ2-1	TRBD2
TGTGCCAGCAGCCATCCCGGGGCCTTCCAAGAGACCCAGTACTTC	CASSHPGAFQETQYF	.	TRBV14	TRBJ2-5	.
TGTGCCAGCAGCTTAGGAAAGAACACCGGGGAGCTGTTTTTT	CASSLGKNTGELFF	.	TRBV13	TRBJ2-2	.
TGTGCCATCAGTGAGTCGATTCGGGGTTCCCACTATGGCTACACCTTC	CAISESIRGSHYGYTF	.	TRBV10-3	TRBJ1-2	.
TGTGCCAGCAGCTACAGGGGGCTCGACTATGGCTACACCTTC	CASSYRGLDYGYTF	.	TRBV7-2	TRBJ1-2	TRBD1
TGTGCCAGCAGAGGAGAACTTGGGTACTTC	CASRGELGYF	few	TRBV6-1	TRBJ2-4	.
TGTGCCGGCAGCCAAACCTTGACACCGACTTCCTATAATTCACCCCTCCACTTT	CAGSQTLTPTSYNSPLHF	.	TRBV27	TRBJ1-6	.
TGTGCCAGCAGTTACACGCCGGGAGTCAGGCGGGAGACCCAGTACTTC	CASSYTPGVRRETQYF	.	TRBV6-2/TRBV6-3	TRBJ2-5	.
TGTGCCAGCAGCTTAAATGTTCAGGGAAGGTCAGATACGCAGTATTTT	CASSLNVQGRSDTQYF	.	TRBV11-2	TRBJ2-3	.
TGTGCCTGGAGTGTTACGAGATTAAGCAGGGTCCGAGATACGCAGTATTTT	CAWSVTRLSRVRDTQYF	.	TRBV30	TRBJ2-3	.
TGTGCCAGCAGCTTCCGCACAGTAAGAGATACGCAGTATTTT	CASSFRTVRDTQYF	few	TRBV7-9	TRBJ2-3	.
TGTGCCACCAGCAGAGATTGGGGGGAAAATGAGCAGTACTTC	CATSRDWGENEQYF	.	TRBV15	TRBJ2-7	.
TGTGCCAGCAGCCCGGACAGCTCCTCGTCCCTTCCTGAAAAACTGTTTTTT	CASSPDSSSSLPEKLFF	.	TRBV11-2	TRBJ1-4	.
TGCAGTGCTAGGGTACAGGGAGAGAATCAGCCCCAGCATTTT	CSARVQGENQPQHF	.	TRBV20-1	TRBJ1-5	.